This T cell receptor beta chain derives from a study of T cells in localized non-small cell lung cancer. Findings and caveats of the study: The tumor had only one region sequenced, so heterogeneity remains possible. A raised T cell density in blood coincided with lengthier overall survival. Researchers found a median 57 of the top 100 tumor clones in adjacent lung.

The CDR3 sequence is 15 residues long. With 1 base removed from V and 4 bases from J, the gap between germline ends came to 13 bases. CDR1 LGHNA and CDR2 YNFKEQ come from the germline V gene. As regards this clone: The antigen is unknown.

Sequenced by immunoSEQ multiplex PCR; TCRdb stores in-frame clones only, minus some. This sample carries roughly 15,000 clones, 89% of them seen once, and the ten largest clones take 27%. Sample: peripheral blood, taken before any cancer treatment. This clonotype originated in a female donor aged 60 or older with stage III squamous cell lung carcinoma. The chain joins TRBV4-2 to TRBJ1-2; the D gene is possibly TRBD1 (6 bases). The CDR3 DNA reads TGTGCCAGCAGCCAAGTGATGGGGGGGGCCTATGGCTACACCTTC. Translated, it gives CASSQVMGGAYGYTF.